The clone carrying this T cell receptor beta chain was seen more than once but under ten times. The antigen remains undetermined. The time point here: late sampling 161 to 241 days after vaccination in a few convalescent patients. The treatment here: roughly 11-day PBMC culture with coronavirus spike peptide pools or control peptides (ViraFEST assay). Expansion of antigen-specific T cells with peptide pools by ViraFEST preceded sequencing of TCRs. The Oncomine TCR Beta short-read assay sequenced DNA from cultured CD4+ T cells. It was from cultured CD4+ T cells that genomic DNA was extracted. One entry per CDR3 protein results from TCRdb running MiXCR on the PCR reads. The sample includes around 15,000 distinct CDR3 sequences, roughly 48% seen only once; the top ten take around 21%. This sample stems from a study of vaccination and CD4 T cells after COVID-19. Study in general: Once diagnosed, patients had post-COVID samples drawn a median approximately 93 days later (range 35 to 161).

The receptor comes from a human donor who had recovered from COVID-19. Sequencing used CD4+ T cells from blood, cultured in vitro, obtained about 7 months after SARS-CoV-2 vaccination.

Here the CDR3 DNA reads TGCAGCGCAACGAGCCCGGTGAACACTGAAGCTTTCTTT. It encodes CSATSPVNTEAFF. The J gene is TRBJ1-1, the V gene TRBV20-1; D is unresolved. The CDR3 runs 13 residues. Per germline, CDR1 DFQATT and CDR2 SNEGSKA (reference sequence).